A single sample is the source of the 8 T cell receptor beta chains below, sequenced in a study of cytomegalovirus exposure and HLA in healthy donors. A multiplex PCR was run with 60 Vbeta primers and 13 Jbeta primers. Only in-frame clones appear in the TCRdb table, and some are missing; sequencing was by immunoSEQ multiplex PCR. The sample yields over 150,000 clones, around three quarters seen once. Sequenced input: PBMCs. These receptors all come from a woman in her fifties or sixties in good health and CMV-seropositive.

This chain uses TRBV2 with TRBJ2-2; 10 bases are shared with TRBD1. The CDR3 spans 14 residues. J lost 7 bases, V lost 9 bases, and 8 bases had no gene match. The V gene's germline CDR1 is SNHLY and CDR2 FYNNEI. CDR3 nucleotide sequence: TGTGCCAGTACCGGGACAGGGGCTATCGGGGAGCTGTTTTTT. Translating it yields CASTGTGAIGELFF. Using reference TRBV2 and TRBJ2-2 for the parts outside the CDR3, the full variable domain is EPEVTQTPSHQVTQMGQEVILRCVPISNHLYFYWYRQILGQKVEFLVSFYNNEISEKSEIFDDQFSVERPDGSNFTLKIRSTKLEDSAMYFCASTGTGAIGELFFGEGSRLTVL.

This chain joins TRBV6-6 and TRBJ1-5, with D hard to call. This CDR3 contains 12 residues. Deletions cut 4 bases from V and 4 bases from J, with 5 bases between. In germline, CDR1 is MNHNY, CDR2 SVGAGI (reference sequence). Here the CDR3 reads CASSSFNQPQHF. The DNA for the CDR3 is TGTGCCAGCAGTTCCTTTAATCAGCCCCAGCATTTT.

The V gene is TRBV5-1, the J gene TRBJ2-5, with 8 bases identical to TRBD2. With 0 bases clipped from V and 3 bases from J, the junction kept 4 bases outside the gene matches. CDR3 length: 15 residues. Looked up from germline, CDR1 is SGHRS and CDR2 is YFSETQ. The CDR3 sequence: CASSLVGTREETQYF. In nucleotides, the CDR3 is TGCGCCAGCAGCTTGGTGGGGACTAGGGAAGAGACCCAGTACTTC.

On this clone: The sample carries other DNA sequences with the same CDR3. The chain couples TRBV15 to TRBJ2-7; no clear D gene. CDR1 LNHNV and CDR2 YYDKDF come from the germline V gene (reference sequence). Between the trimmed V and J ends, which lost 0 bases and 0 bases, there was a span of 3 bases. The CDR3 is 13 residues long. CDR3: CATSRDLSYEQYF. The CDR3, as DNA: TGTGCCACCAGCAGAGATCTCTCCTACGAGCAGTACTTC.

The V call is TRBV19, the J call TRBJ2-7; no clear D gene. V was shortened by 4 bases and J by 0 bases, with 7 bases between the two germline ends. Germline lookup yields CDR1 LNHDA and CDR2 SQIVND (reference sequence). This CDR3 has 13 residues. This CDR3 reads CASSKQTSYEQYF. Here the CDR3 DNA reads TGTGCCAGTAGTAAACAGACCTCCTACGAGCAGTACTTC.

In this sample, this clone turned up a few times. This chain uses TRBV4-3 with TRBJ1-1; TRBD1 matches at 8 bases. V was pared by 3 bases and J by 1 base, with 4 bases of the junction left unmatched. The CDR3 covers 15 residues. The germline V gene encodes CDR1 LGHNA and CDR2 YSLEER. The CDR3 reads CASSQMTGENTEAFF. CDR3 nucleotides: TGCGCCAGCAGCCAGATGACAGGGGAGAACACTGAAGCTTTCTTT.

Concerning this clone: An end of the junction does not agree with germline; a read error may underlie this. The chain couples TRBV7-9 to TRBJ1-2; tentative D call: TRBD1 (5 bases). The CDR3 loop spans 15 amino acids. The germline V gene encodes CDR1 SEHNR and CDR2 FQNEAQ (reference sequence). CDR3 sequence (DNA): TGTTCCAGCAGCTTAGATCGGGGGTTGGTCTATGGCTACACCTTC. Protein sequence: CSSSLDRGLVYGYTF.

The rearrangement joins TRBV6-5 to TRBJ2-7; the match to TRBD2 covers 9 bases. The CDR3 contains 14 residues. J lost 4 bases, V lost 0 bases, and 1 base had no gene match. Germline CDR1 MNHEY, CDR2 SVGAGI. The CDR3 DNA sequence: TGTGCCAGCAGTTACTCTAGCGGGAGTTACGAGCAGTACTTC. Translated, it gives CASSYSSGSYEQYF.